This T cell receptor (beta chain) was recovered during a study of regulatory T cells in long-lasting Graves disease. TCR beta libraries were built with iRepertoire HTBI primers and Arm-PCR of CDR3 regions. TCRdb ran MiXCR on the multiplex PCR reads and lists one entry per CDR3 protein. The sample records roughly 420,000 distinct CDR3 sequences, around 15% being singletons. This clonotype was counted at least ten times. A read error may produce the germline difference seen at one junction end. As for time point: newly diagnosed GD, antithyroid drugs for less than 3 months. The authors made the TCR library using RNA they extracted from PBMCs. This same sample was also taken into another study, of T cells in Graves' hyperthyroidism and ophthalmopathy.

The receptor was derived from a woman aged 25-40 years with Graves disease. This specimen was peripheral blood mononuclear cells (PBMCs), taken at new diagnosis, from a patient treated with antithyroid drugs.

CDR3: CASSYSGGLAYEQYF. CDR3 bases: TGTGCCAGCAGCTACTCGGGCGGCCTAGCCTACGAGCAGTACTTC. This chain joins TRBV6-5 and TRBJ2-7, with D uncertain. Germline lookup yields CDR1 MNHEY and CDR2 SVGAGI. This CDR3 contains 15 residues.